Listed below are T cell receptor beta chains from one sample, sequenced in a study of CD8 T cells in ankylosing spondylitis. Each CDR3 protein is one row after TCRdb ran MiXCR on the 5' RACE reads. The sample yields about 210,000 distinct CDR3 sequences, approximately 7.4% seen once. What was sequenced was blood, either unsorted or a sorted T cell fraction (not recorded which). All receptors derive from a male donor with ankylosing spondylitis. CDR3s leave out the opening cysteine and the closing phenylalanine or tryptophan. The order of the fields is CDR3 length, J gene, V gene, CDR3 protein.

12 | TRBJ2-7 | TRBV6-5 | ASSYREGSYEQY
15 | TRBJ2-1 | TRBV28 | ASSSRVLLAGHNEQF
14 | TRBJ2-7 | TRBV4-1 | ASSQLAGTASYEQY
12 | TRBJ1-3 | TRBV20-1 | SARSRTPGNTIY
13 | TRBJ2-3 | TRBV5-1 | ASSLDQGGTDTQY
13 | TRBJ2-7 | TRBV20-1 | SAKHGPGSSYEQY
10 | TRBJ1-5 | TRBV25-1 | ASSEYNQPQH
13 | TRBJ2-5 | TRBV7-8 | ASSLALGWQETQY
14 | TRBJ2-5 | TRBV30 | AWSWGAGGPQETQY
14 | TRBJ2-3 | TRBV9 | ASSVAHRDIADTQY
12 | TRBJ2-1 | TRBV19 | ASSIIMGGNEQF
15 | TRBJ2-2 | TRBV7-9 | ASSSNLHVMNTGELF
13 | TRBJ1-4 | TRBV15 | ATSRLDRAYEKLF
10 | TRBJ1-2 | TRBV5-6 | ASSSYNYGYT
12 | TRBJ1-2 | TRBV28 | ASSPPTVNYGYT
10 | TRBJ2-1 | TRBV11-2 | ASQSGYNEQF
14 | TRBJ2-1 | TRBV24-1 | ATSDSRGRRVDEQF
11 | TRBJ1-1 | TRBV12-3/TRBV12-4 | ASSLVGSTEAF
12 | TRBJ2-7 | TRBV7-8 | ASSLAQKFYEQY
11 | TRBJ1-6 | TRBV9 | ASSVSGAPPLH
13 | TRBJ1-5 | TRBV5-6 | ASSLAAAGNQPQH
11 | TRBJ1-5 | TRBV21-1 | ASSKELGQPQH
10 | TRBJ1-2 | TRBV20-1 | SAWTPWDGYT
12 | TRBJ1-6 | TRBV21-1 | ASIPWWGNSPLH
12 | TRBJ2-5 | TRBV2 | ATRMIGAQETQY
15 | TRBJ2-1 | TRBV4-1 | ASTPRIGVAGDNEQF
9 | TRBJ2-7 | TRBV7-9 | ASSPDYEQY
9 | TRBJ1-2 | TRBV25-1 | ASRESHGYT
13 | TRBJ2-7 | TRBV7-2 | ASSFNSGSTYEQY